The entry that follows covers one T cell receptor beta chain sequence. Its cognate antigen is unknown. The source of the sample is a study of T cell clonotyping in hematopoietic cell transplantation. Overall study results and limits: Recipient TCR diversity dropped after transplant; expanded clonotypes rose from day 30 to 180. CD4 and CD8 repertoire contributions could not be separated without sorting.

Time point described: recipient sample about 28 days before transplant, after cytoreduction. Sequenced by immunoSEQ multiplex PCR; TCRdb stores in-frame clones only, minus some. Among roughly 9,300 clones listed, around 87% were seen once. The ends were cut back, 6 bases at V and 6 bases at J, with 15 bases in the middle. Germline CDR1 and CDR2: SNHLY and FYNNEI. This CDR3 contains 14 residues. The chain carries TRBV2 and TRBJ2-1; D might be TRBD1 or TRBD2, each matching 5 bases. The clonotype originates from a woman in her 50s with chronic myeloid leukemia. Some clones in this sample may be carry-over from other donors' samples. Sample: peripheral blood mononuclear cells, taken before stem cell transplant. DNA of the CDR3: TGTGCCAGCAGCGGAACTGTTGGGGGCAATGAGCAGTTCTTC. Protein sequence: CASSGTVGGNEQFF. Using reference TRBV2 and TRBJ2-1 for the parts outside the CDR3, the full variable domain is EPEVTQTPSHQVTQMGQEVILRCVPISNHLYFYWYRQILGQKVEFLVSFYNNEISEKSEIFDDQFSVERPDGSNFTLKIRSTKLEDSAMYFCASSGTVGGNEQFFGPGTRLTVL.